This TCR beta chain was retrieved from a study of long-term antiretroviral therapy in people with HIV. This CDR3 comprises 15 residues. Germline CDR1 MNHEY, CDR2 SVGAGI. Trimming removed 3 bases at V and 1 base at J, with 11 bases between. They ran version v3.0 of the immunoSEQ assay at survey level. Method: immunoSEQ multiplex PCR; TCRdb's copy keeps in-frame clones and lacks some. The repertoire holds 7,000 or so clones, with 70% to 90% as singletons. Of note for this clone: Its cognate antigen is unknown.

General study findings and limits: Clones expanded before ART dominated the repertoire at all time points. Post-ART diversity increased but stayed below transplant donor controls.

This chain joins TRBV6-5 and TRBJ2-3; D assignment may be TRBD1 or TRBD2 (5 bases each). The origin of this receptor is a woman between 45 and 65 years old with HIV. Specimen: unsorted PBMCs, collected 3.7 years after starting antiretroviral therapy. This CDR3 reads CASSYGGSGTDTQYF. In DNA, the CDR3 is TGTGCCAGCAGTTATGGGGGTTCAGGCACAGATACGCAGTATTTT.